This T cell receptor beta chain stems from a study of CD8 T cells in ankylosing spondylitis. Each TCR beta library was made by quantitative 5'-RACE that incorporated molecular barcodes. Each CDR3 protein is one row after TCRdb ran MiXCR on the 5' RACE reads. The sample lists 200,000 to 300,000 distinct CDR3 sequences, approximately 9% seen once, with about 6.5% in the top ten. Germline lookup yields CDR1 LGHNA and CDR2 YSLEER. Trimming removed 0 bases from V and 4 bases from J; junction bases left unmatched: 11. The CDR3 loop spans 17 amino acids. Whole-study findings and limits: From matched ankylosing spondylitis synovial fluid, disease-linked clones were reportedly recovered at significantly enriched levels. Within ankylosing spondylitis blood, a TCR beta motif made up of several highly homologous variants appeared to be characteristic. Those disease-linked clones were CD8+; they were also relatively rare in peripheral blood.

This clonotype was counted at least ten times. As yet, its antigen is unknown. The sequenced material came from blood, either unsorted or a sorted T cell fraction (not recorded which). This TCR was recovered from a male donor with ankylosing spondylitis or in good health (not recorded which). This chain links TRBV4-3 with TRBJ1-1; 7 bases align to TRBD1. The CDR3 loop reads CASSQDLKRGGGTEAFF. CDR3 coding DNA: TGCGCCAGCAGCCAAGATTTAAAGAGAGGGGGCGGCACTGAAGCTTTCTTT.